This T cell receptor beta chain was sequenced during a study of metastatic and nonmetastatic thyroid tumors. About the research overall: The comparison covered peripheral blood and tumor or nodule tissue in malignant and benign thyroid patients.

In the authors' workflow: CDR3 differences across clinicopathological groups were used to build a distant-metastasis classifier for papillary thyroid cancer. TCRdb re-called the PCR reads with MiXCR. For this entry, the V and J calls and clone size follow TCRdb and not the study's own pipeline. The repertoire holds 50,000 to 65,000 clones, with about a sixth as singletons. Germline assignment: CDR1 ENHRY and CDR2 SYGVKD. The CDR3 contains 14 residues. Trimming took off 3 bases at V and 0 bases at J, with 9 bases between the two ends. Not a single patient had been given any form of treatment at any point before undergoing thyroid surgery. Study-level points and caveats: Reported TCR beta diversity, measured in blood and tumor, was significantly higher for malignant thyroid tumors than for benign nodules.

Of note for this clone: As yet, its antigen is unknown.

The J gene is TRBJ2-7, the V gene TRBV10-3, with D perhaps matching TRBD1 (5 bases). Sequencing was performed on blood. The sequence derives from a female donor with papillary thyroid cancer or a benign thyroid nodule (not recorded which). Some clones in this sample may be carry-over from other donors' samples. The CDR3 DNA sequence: TGTGCCATCAGTGACAGGGTTGACTCCTACGAGCAGTACTTC. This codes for CAISDRVDSYEQYF.